These T cell receptor beta chains were read from a single sample in a study of control samples from healthy donors and cancer patients. The table came from immunoSEQ multiplex PCR; TCRdb's copy has only in-frame clones and leaves some out. Of about 80,000 clones listed, 89% are singletons. The sample consisted of blood. The origin of the receptors is a man aged 45-65 years in good health. CDR3s include the opening cysteine and the closing phenylalanine or tryptophan. The D gene is left open where the match is weak. Not every row has a clone size; where given, it reads once, few, many or a size class.

TRBJ2-3 TRBV5-5 TRBD1 . TGTGCCAGCAGCTTGGGGCTGGGACAGGGCACAGATACGCAGTATTTT CASSLGLGQGTDTQYF
TRBJ1-1 TRBV29-1 . . TGCAGCGCCGCGGAGAACACTGAAGCTTTCTTT CSAAENTEAFF
TRBJ1-1 TRBV7-9 . . TGTGCCAGCAGCTTATGGAGACGGGGGCTGACTGAAGCTTTCTTT CASSLWRRGLTEAFF
TRBJ1-2 TRBV4-2 . once TGTGCCAGCAGCCAAGACACAGGGTCAGACTATGGCTACACCTTC CASSQDTGSDYGYTF
TRBJ1-3 TRBV15 . . TGTGCCACCAGCAGAGATCGGGGGAAAACTGGAAACACCATATATTTT CATSRDRGKTGNTIYF
TRBJ1-2 TRBV2 . . TGTGCCAGCAACCTATTAGGGACCGGGACACTCGATGGCTACACCTTC CASNLLGTGTLDGYTF
TRBJ1-3 TRBV10-2 TRBD1 . TGCGCCAGCGGTACAGGGGAGGGAGGAAACACCATATATTTT CASGTGEGGNTIYF
TRBJ2-2 TRBV19 . . TGTGCCAGTAGTGAGGCGTACGACGGGGAGCTGTTTTTT CASSEAYDGELFF
TRBJ2-5 TRBV5-1 . . TGCGCCAGCAGCCCCGGGCGGGAGACCCAGTACTTC CASSPGRETQYF
TRBJ1-2 TRBV6-1 . . TGTGCCAGCAGTGAAGCGGGCCAGCTCTATGGCCACACCTTC CASSEAGQLYGHTF
TRBJ1-1 TRBV7-2 . . TGTGCCAGCAGTTTGGTTCGGAACACTGAAGCTTTCTTT CASSLVRNTEAFF
TRBJ2-1 TRBV3-1/TRBV3-2 TRBD2 . TGTGCCAGCAGCCCGGGACTAGCAAGAGATGAGCAGTTCTTC CASSPGLARDEQFF
TRBJ1-2 TRBV15 . . TGTGCCACCAGCAGGGGAGGCTCTGGGGGTGGCTACACCTTC CATSRGGSGGGYTF
TRBJ1-6 TRBV28 TRBD1 . TGTGCCAGCAGTCGACAGGGGCGGATTTCACCCCTCCACTTT CASSRQGRISPLHF